Below are 21 T cell receptor beta chains sequenced from a single sample in a study of T-cell memory formation after mild COVID-19. TCRdb fed the 5' RACE reads into MiXCR, producing one record per CDR3 protein. The sample lists approximately 300,000 distinct CDR3 sequences, 15% occurring once. The sequenced sample was PBMCs or a T cell subset sorted from them (not recorded which). The receptors were gathered from a man between 18 and 35 years old who had mild COVID-19 (a few samples of this study predate the infection). Cell type and time point are not known.

V gene TRBV29-1 combines with J gene TRBJ2-6; TRBD1 aligns across 9 bases. CDR1 and CDR2 from the germline V gene are SQVTM and ANQGSEA. The J segment lost 2 bases and the V segment lost 7 bases, leaving 12 bases of the junction unmatched. The CDR3 contains 17 residues. CDR3 protein: CSALAGQGVPGANVLTF. CDR3 coding DNA: TGCAGCGCCCTTGCGGGACAGGGAGTTCCTGGGGCCAACGTCCTGACTTTC.

In this sample, this clonotype turned up a few times. The chain links TRBV11-2 to TRBJ2-1; 8 nucleotides align to TRBD2. The J segment lost 4 bases and the V segment lost 1 base, leaving 3 bases of the junction unmatched. Germline V CDR1 and CDR2: SGHAT, FQNNGV. The CDR3 is made up of 15 amino acids. CDR3 sequence (DNA): TGTGCCAGCAGCTTAGCGGGGGGGATATACAATGAGCAGTTCTTC. Translation: CASSLAGGIYNEQFF.

This clonotype was seen more than once but under ten times. The chain has TRBV5-6 and TRBJ2-1; D is uncertain. V was shortened by 0 bases and J by 0 bases, with 13 bases between the two germline ends. In germline, CDR1 is SGHDT, CDR2 YYEEEE. CDR3 length: 17 amino acids. This chain's CDR3 is CASSLAKQYNSYNEQFF. For the CDR3, the DNA is TGTGCCAGCAGCTTGGCCAAACAGTACAACTCCTACAATGAGCAGTTCTTC.

V gene TRBV4-2 combines with J gene TRBJ1-3; tentatively, D is TRBD1 (5 bases). Germline V CDR1 and CDR2: LGHNA, YNFKEQ. This CDR3 comprises 14 residues. V lost 1 base, J lost 4 bases, and 8 bases lay in between. The CDR3 region has the DNA TGTGCCAGCAGCCAAGGGCAGGGCGGAAACACCATATATTTT. Protein sequence: CASSQGQGGNTIYF.

The sample holds a few counts of this clonotype. The V gene is TRBV11-2, the J gene TRBJ1-1, with unresolved D. This CDR3 comprises 13 residues. The germline V and J ends were trimmed by 0 bases and 7 bases, with 9 bases remaining between them. Germline assignment: CDR1 SGHAT and CDR2 FQNNGV. The CDR3: CASSLDPKLEAFF. Written as DNA, the CDR3 is TGTGCCAGCAGCTTAGATCCGAAGCTTGAAGCTTTCTTT.

This chain links TRBV18 with TRBJ2-7; TRBD1 aligns across 8 bases. The J segment lost 5 bases and the V segment lost 6 bases, leaving 6 bases of the junction unmatched. The CDR3 consists of 13 residues. Germline CDR1 and CDR2: KGHSH and LQKENI. DNA for the CDR3: TGTGCCAGCTCGCTACAGGGGGTCCACGAGCAGTACTTC. Residues: CASSLQGVHEQYF.

V gene TRBV5-1 combines with J gene TRBJ2-1; D not resolved. The V and J ends lost 0 bases and 5 bases respectively, with 12 bases between them. This CDR3 is 15 amino acids long. Germline-derived CDR1 and CDR2 are SGHRS and YFSETQ. CDR3 sequence: CASSLGGRVDNEQFF. CDR3 DNA sequence: TGCGCCAGCAGCTTGGGGGGTCGTGTGGACAATGAGCAGTTCTTC.

This clonotype has a handful of counts. The gene calls are TRBV20-1 and TRBJ2-4; unclear D gene. There are 13 residues in the CDR3. Germline-derived CDR1 and CDR2 are DFQATT and SNEGSKA (reference sequence). CDR3 sequence reads: CSGSLPVENIQYF. In DNA, the CDR3 is TGCAGCGGAAGCCTCCCCGTTGAAAACATTCAGTACTTC.

The chain links TRBV4-1 to TRBJ2-5, with 7 bases fitting TRBD1. CDR1 and CDR2 (germline): MGHRA, YSYEKL. V dropped 3 bases and J dropped 0; count of bases not matched to a gene: 10. The length of the CDR3 is 17 residues. The CDR3 bases are TGCGCCAGCAGCCATGAGGTGACAGGGAGAAACCAAGAGACCCAGTACTTC. This gives the protein CASSHEVTGRNQETQYF.

Many counts were recorded for this clonotype. The chain joins TRBV2 to TRBJ2-1; D is possibly TRBD1 or TRBD2 (5 bases each). CDR3 length equals 13 residues. Germline assignment: CDR1 SNHLY and CDR2 FYNNEI. Trimming took 8 bases from V and 6 from J, leaving 14 bases between them. This CDR3 is CASVTGTSNEQFF. CDR3 coding DNA: TGTGCCAGCGTGACCGGGACCTCCAATGAGCAGTTCTTC.

This clonotype was seen only a few times. CDR3 bases: TGTGCCAGCAGTCAACGACCTGAGTACTTC. It yields the protein CASSQRPEYF. J is TRBJ2-5 and V is TRBV6-5; D not certain. V was trimmed by 5 bases and J by 12 bases, leaving 10 bases between them. CDR3 length: 10 residues. Germline CDR1 is MNHEY and CDR2 is SVGAGI.

This clonotype has just a few counts. The chain has TRBV7-2 and TRBJ1-1; D remains unclear. The CDR3 runs 14 residues. Germline lookup yields CDR1 SGHTA and CDR2 FQGNSA. V lost 1 base, J lost 1 base, and 7 bases lay in between. This CDR3 is CASSLVPENTEAFF. CDR3 DNA sequence: TGTGCCAGCAGCTTAGTGCCGGAGAACACTGAAGCTTTCTTT. The variable domain in full, completed from reference TRBV7-2 and TRBJ1-1, reads GAGVSQSPSNKVTEKGKDVELRCDPISGHTALYWYRQSLGQGLEFLIYFQGNSAPDKSGLPSDRFSAERTGGSVSTLTIQRTQQEDSAVYLCASSLVPENTEAFFGQGTRLTVV.

The V gene is TRBV20-1, the J gene TRBJ2-3; D is unclear. The CDR3 spans 13 residues. Germline V gene data show CDR1 as DFQATT and CDR2 as SNEGSKA (reference sequence). V lost 3 bases, J lost 1 base, and 8 bases lay in between. CDR3 DNA sequence: TGCAGTGCTAGGGTTCTGGGCACAGATACGCAGTATTTT. It encodes CSARVLGTDTQYF.

The rearrangement joins TRBV27 to TRBJ1-6, with D possibly matching TRBD1 (5 bases). The length of the CDR3 is 15 residues. Deletions cut 3 bases from V and 9 bases from J, with 15 bases between. Germline loops: CDR1 MNHEY, CDR2 SMNVEV (reference sequence). CDR3: CASSFGKGSGSPLHF. The CDR3 nucleotides are TGTGCCAGCAGTTTCGGTAAGGGGTCAGGTTCACCCCTCCACTTT.

This clonotype turned up a few times. The chain has TRBV25-1 and TRBJ2-3; D remains unclear. The germline V and J ends were trimmed by 4 bases and 2 bases, with 13 bases remaining between them. The CDR3 is made up of 15 amino acids. Germline CDR1 is MGHDK and CDR2 is SYGVNS. CDR3 coding DNA: TGTGCCAGCAGTGTGGGTCGTCAGGACACAGATACGCAGTATTTT. Protein sequence: CASSVGRQDTDTQYF. Full variable domain (missing parts from reference TRBV25-1 and TRBJ2-3): EADIYQTPRYLVIGTGKKITLECSQTMGHDKMYWYQQDPGMELHLIHYSYGVNSTEKGDLSSESTVSRIRTEHFPLTLESARPSHTSQYLCASSVGRQDTDTQYFGPGTRLTVL.

The chain is built from TRBV7-2 and TRBJ1-5; D gene ambiguous. This CDR3 comprises 17 residues. Looked up from germline, CDR1 is SGHTA and CDR2 is FQGNSA. V lost 4 bases and J 1 base, leaving 17 bases between the germline ends. CDR3 bases: TGTGCCAGCAGCTCCCCCATTTCAGGCTGGAGCAATCAGCCCCAGCATTTT. Protein: CASSSPISGWSNQPQHF.

Only a few counts were recorded for this clonotype. The CDR3 DNA follows: TGTGCCAGCAGCTTAGGCCGAAGCTCTGGGGCCAACGTCCTGACTTTC. Translating gives CASSLGRSSGANVLTF. The chain uses TRBV13 and TRBJ2-6, with D uncertain. Trimming took 0 bases from V and 0 from J, leaving 6 bases between them. This CDR3 has 16 amino acids. Germline assignment: CDR1 PRHDT and CDR2 FYEKMQ (reference sequence).

The V and J genes are TRBV7-9 and TRBJ2-5; TRBD1 matches 7 bases. The CDR3 extends over 15 amino acids. Unmatched junction bases numbered 8, after V lost 1 base and J lost 6 bases. CDR1 SEHNR and CDR2 FQNEAQ come from the germline V gene (reference sequence). The CDR3 region has the DNA TGTGCCAGCAGCTTAGTTGGACAGGTCGTGAAGACCCAGTACTTC. Protein sequence: CASSLVGQVVKTQYF.

This chain joins TRBV6-5 and TRBJ2-3; a weak D match, TRBD1 (5 bases). CDR3 length: 13 residues. V lost 6 bases to trimming and J lost 4 bases, with 11 bases between them. From germline, CDR1 is MNHEY and CDR2 SVGAGI. The CDR3 nucleotides are TGTGCCAGCAGACTAACAGGCGCAGATACGCAGTATTTT. This encodes CASRLTGADTQYF.

The sample holds a few counts of this clonotype. V usage is TRBV27 and J usage is TRBJ2-7, with D unclear. The germline V gene encodes CDR1 MNHEY and CDR2 SMNVEV (reference sequence). This CDR3 is 13 amino acids long. Trimming shortened V by 3 bases and J by 3 bases, and 9 bases separated the two germline ends. CDR3: CASSFSSGYEQYF. As DNA, the CDR3 is TGTGCCAGCAGTTTTTCGTCTGGCTACGAGCAGTACTTC.

This clonotype showed up just a few times. The V gene is TRBV9, the J gene TRBJ2-1, with D perhaps TRBD2 (5 bases). V was shortened by 0 bases and J by 1 base, with 8 bases between the two germline ends. The CDR3 loop spans 15 amino acids. Looked up from germline, CDR1 is SGDLS and CDR2 is YYNGEE. The CDR3 DNA reads TGTGCCAGCAGCGTAGGGACTCGTTCCTACAATGAGCAGTTCTTC. This translates into CASSVGTRSYNEQFF.